The TCR beta chain under discussion was sequenced for a study of control samples from healthy donors and cancer patients. Germline CDR1 MDHEN, CDR2 SYDVKM. V gave up 3 bases and J gave up 1 base, with 7 bases separating them. This CDR3 is built from 14 residues. TCRdb's table, derived via immunoSEQ multiplex PCR, lists solely in-frame clones and lacks some. Seen here are 150,000 to 200,000 clones, 91% observed once, and the top ten hold about 1.6%. The chain employs TRBV28 and TRBJ1-5; D unresolved. The origin of this receptor is a woman younger than 45 in good health. Sequenced material: blood. The CDR3 spells CASSLTTSNQPQHF. In DNA, the CDR3 is TGTGCCAGCAGTTTGACAACCAGCAATCAGCCCCAGCATTTT.